The 15 T cell receptor beta chains in this list originate from one sample, sequenced in a study of blood T cell repertoires in COVID-19. Using immunoSEQ multiplex PCR, the repertoire was profiled, and TCRdb retains in-frame clones only, with some absent. The sample records about 160,000 clones, around nine tenths being singletons. Material for sequencing was peripheral blood. The receptors shown here come from a woman in her 70s with COVID-19, enrolled during active disease.

The rearrangement joins TRBV15 to TRBJ2-7; unclear D gene. CDR1 LNHNV and CDR2 YYDKDF come from the germline V gene (reference sequence). This CDR3 is 13 amino acids long. V lost 3 bases and J lost 6, with 12 bases in between. The CDR3 nucleotides are TGTGCCACCAGCAGTAGAAGTGGTCTCGAGCAGTACTTC. This gives the protein CATSSRSGLEQYF. The full variable domain, with the rest looked up from reference TRBV15 and TRBJ2-7, is DAMVIQNPRYQVTQFGKPVTLSCSQTLNHNVMYWYQQKSSQAPKLLFHYYDKDFNNEADTPDNFQSRRPNTSFCFLDIRSPGLGDTAMYLCATSSRSGLEQYFGPGTRLTVT.

The rearrangement joins TRBV6-5 to TRBJ2-7; D might be TRBD1 (5 bases). Trimming took off 8 bases at V and 1 base at J, with 15 bases between the two ends. The CDR3 is 14 residues long. Germline CDR1 MNHEY, CDR2 SVGAGI. The CDR3 reads CASYRTHDSYEQYF. The CDR3 region has the DNA TGTGCCAGCTACCGGACACACGATTCCTACGAGCAGTACTTC.

This rearrangement joins TRBV2 to TRBJ1-1, with TRBD1 as a possible D gene (6 bases). This CDR3 has 12 residues. The V gene lost 3 bases and the J gene lost 10 bases, with 12 bases spanning the gap. CDR1 SNHLY and CDR2 FYNNEI come from the germline V gene. The DNA for the CDR3 is TGTGCCAGCAGTGAGGCGGGGGCTGGAGCTTTCTTT. Protein: CASSEAGAGAFF.

V gene TRBV7-9 combines with J gene TRBJ2-1; 7 positions agree with TRBD1. Unmatched junction bases numbered 10, after V lost 7 bases and J lost 4 bases. Germline values: CDR1 SEHNR, CDR2 FQNEAQ (reference sequence). CDR3 length equals 15 residues. CDR3 in amino acids: CASTKTGTAYNEQFF. The CDR3 DNA follows: TGTGCCAGCACCAAAACCGGGACAGCATACAATGAGCAGTTCTTC.

This clone was picked up one time. V is TRBV7-9 and J is TRBJ2-2; tentative D call: TRBD1 (6 bases). This CDR3 comprises 14 residues. The ends were cut back, 5 bases at V and 1 base at J, with 8 bases in the middle. Looked up from germline, CDR1 is SEHNR and CDR2 is FQNEAQ (reference sequence). The CDR3 nucleotides are TGTGCCAGCAGCGTGGGACAGAACACCGGGGAGCTGTTTTTT. It specifies CASSVGQNTGELFF.

The V and J genes are TRBV7-3 and TRBJ2-3; the D gene is possibly TRBD2 (5 bases). The germline gives CDR1 SGHTA, CDR2 FQGTGA. The CDR3 extends over 14 amino acids. Trimming removed 2 bases at V and 6 bases at J, with 12 bases between. The CDR3 region is CASSLANQRDTQYF. Written as DNA, the CDR3 is TGTGCCAGCAGCTTAGCGAACCAGCGGGATACGCAGTATTTT.

The chain has TRBV5-1 and TRBJ2-1, with D possibly TRBD1 on 5 matching bases. Trimming removed 7 bases at V and 6 bases at J, with 14 bases between. Germline V gene lookup returns CDR1 SGHRS and CDR2 YFSETQ. The CDR3 covers 13 residues. The CDR3 region has the DNA TGCGCCAGCGCGCGGCAGGGTGGCAATGAGCAGTTCTTC. Amino acids: CASARQGGNEQFF.

V usage is TRBV9 and J usage is TRBJ2-7, with 10 nucleotides matching TRBD1. V trimming: 4 bases; J trimming: 3 bases; junction bases outside the gene matches: 10. CDR3 length: 16 residues. Germline V gives CDR1 SGDLS, CDR2 YYNGEE. The CDR3 DNA is TGTGCCAGCAGCCCCTCAAGCGGACAGGGGGACTACGAGCAGTACTTC. Protein sequence: CASSPSSGQGDYEQYF.

The V gene is TRBV10-3, the J gene TRBJ1-2, with TRBD1 identical over 7 bases. There are 15 residues in the CDR3. The ends lost 4 bases at V and 8 bases at J; junction bases unmatched: 13. Germline V CDR1 and CDR2: ENHRY, SYGVKD. The CDR3 region is CAISVSGQVIRGYTF. CDR3 nucleotides: TGTGCCATCAGTGTTTCCGGACAGGTTATCAGGGGCTACACCTTC.

The chain links TRBV6-5 to TRBJ2-7; D possibly corresponds to TRBD2 (5 bases). V was shortened by 6 bases and J by 5 bases, with 11 bases between the two germline ends. The V gene's germline CDR1 is MNHEY and CDR2 SVGAGI. The CDR3 spans 12 residues. The CDR3 reads CASSLSEDEQYF. The CDR3 nucleotides read TGTGCCAGCAGCCTGTCGGAGGACGAGCAGTACTTC.

The chain uses TRBV6-1 and TRBJ1-1; D is uncertain. Per the germline V gene, CDR1 is MNHNS and CDR2 is SASEGT. The CDR3 has 15 amino acids. Trimming removed 3 bases from V and 0 bases from J, with 11 bases in between. CDR3 DNA sequence: TGTGCCAGCAGTGACAGAGGAAGAATGAACACTGAAGCTTTCTTT. It is translated as CASSDRGRMNTEAFF.

The V call is TRBV6-4, the J call TRBJ2-3; 7 nucleotides line up with TRBD2. The CDR3 consists of 14 residues. CDR1 is MRHNA and CDR2 is SNTAGT in the germline V gene. With 4 bases clipped from V and 1 base from J, the junction kept 2 bases outside the gene matches. This CDR3 reads CASSGSGGTDTQYF. The CDR3 DNA reads TGTGCCAGCAGTGGAAGCGGGGGCACAGATACGCAGTATTTT.

The V call is TRBV28, the J call TRBJ2-7, with 11 bases that match TRBD1. This CDR3 contains 14 residues. The trim removed 7 bases at V and 4 bases at J, leaving 6 bases unmatched. Germline V gene sequence: CDR1 MDHEN, CDR2 SYDVKM. The CDR3 DNA reads TGTGCCAGCAAATGGACAGGGGGCTCGTACGAGCAGTACTTC. Amino acid sequence: CASKWTGGSYEQYF.

J is TRBJ1-5 and V is TRBV6-5; possible D gene TRBD1, 6 bases. Germline lookup yields CDR1 MNHEY and CDR2 SVGAGI. The CDR3 length is 13 residues. The V end was cut by 2 bases, the J end by 4 bases, with 6 bases between. The CDR3 loop is CASSYDRNQPQHF. The CDR3 DNA reads TGTGCCAGCAGTTACGACAGGAATCAGCCCCAGCATTTT.

The chain combines TRBV7-9 with TRBJ1-4, with D possibly being TRBD1 (6 bases). V was shortened by 4 bases and J by 10 bases, with 16 bases between the two germline ends. The CDR3 sequence is 14 residues long. Germline-derived CDR1 and CDR2 are SEHNR and FQNEAQ (reference sequence). DNA of the CDR3: TGTGCCAGCAGCTCCGGACAGTCTTCAGGAAAACTGTTTTTT. Amino acid sequence: CASSSGQSSGKLFF.